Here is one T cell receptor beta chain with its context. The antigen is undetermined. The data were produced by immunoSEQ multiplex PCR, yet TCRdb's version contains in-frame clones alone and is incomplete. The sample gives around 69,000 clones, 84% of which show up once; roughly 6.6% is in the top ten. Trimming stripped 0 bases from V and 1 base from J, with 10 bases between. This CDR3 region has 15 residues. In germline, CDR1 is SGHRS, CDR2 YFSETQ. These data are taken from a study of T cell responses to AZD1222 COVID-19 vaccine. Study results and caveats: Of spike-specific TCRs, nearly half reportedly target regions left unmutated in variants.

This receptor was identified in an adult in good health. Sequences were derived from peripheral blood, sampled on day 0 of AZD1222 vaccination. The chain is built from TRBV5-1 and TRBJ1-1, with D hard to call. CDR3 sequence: CASSLVVASNTEAFF. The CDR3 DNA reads TGCGCCAGCAGCTTGGTGGTAGCCTCGAACACTGAAGCTTTCTTT.